This T cell receptor beta chain was profiled in a study of glioma-infiltrating T cells after dendritic cell vaccination. About the study: Samples are from glioblastoma patients in Phase I and II dendritic cell vaccine trials.

The immunoSEQ assay amplified TCRB CDR3 from up to about 2 ug DNA. The method was immunoSEQ multiplex PCR; TCRdb's version includes in-frame clones alone and lacks a portion of them. The sample holds about 92,000 clones; approximately 90% are singletons and the top ten take 15% to 18%. Study-level results: Longer survival after dendritic cell vaccination followed higher pretreatment TIL content.

A word on this clone: Its specificity is not known.

All glioblastoma patients lacked an isocitrate dehydrogenase mutation. Germline V gene lookup returns CDR1 LNHDA and CDR2 SQIVND (reference sequence). With V trimmed by 2 bases and J by 4 bases, 6 bases remained unmatched. The CDR3 consists of 15 residues. The sample here was blood, taken before dendritic cell vaccination. V and J are TRBV19 and TRBJ2-7; 9 bases agree with TRBD2. The origin of this receptor is a human donor with glioblastoma. The CDR3 bases are TGTGCCAGTAGTATAACCCGCGGGAGGGCTTACGAGCAGTACTTC. The encoded protein is CASSITRGRAYEQYF.